What follows are 10 T cell receptor beta chains derived from one specimen sequenced in a study of T cells in Graves' hyperthyroidism and ophthalmopathy. Using RNA transcripts as the source, TCR beta CDR3 regions were amplified. First-round RT-PCR with HTBI primers amplified the TCR CDR3 region. TCRdb re-called the multiplex PCR reads with MiXCR, one entry per CDR3 protein. Here the sample spans over 400,000 distinct CDR3 sequences, around a fifth being singletons. Sequences were obtained from blood. Every receptor here comes from a woman aged 70-85 years with Graves' ophthalmopathy.

This clonotype was counted at least ten times. The genes are TRBV28 and TRBJ2-3; 8 bases line up with TRBD2. J gave up 0 bases and V 6 bases, and 5 bases lay outside the gene matches. Germline CDR1 reads MDHEN; CDR2 reads SYDVKM. The CDR3 length is 15 residues. DNA of the CDR3: TGTGCCAGCAGCCCCGGGGGGGCTAGCACAGATACGCAGTATTTT. Its translation is CASSPGGASTDTQYF.

The rearrangement joins TRBV5-1 to TRBJ2-5, with D perhaps TRBD1 (5 bases). V dropped 0 bases and J dropped 5 bases, with 14 bases sitting between them. The CDR3 is 15 residues long. CDR1 is SGHRS, CDR2 YFSETQ, per germline. In DNA, the CDR3 is TGCGCCAGCAGCTTGGGCCCAGGGTCGTCGGAGACCCAGTACTTC. As protein: CASSLGPGSSETQYF.

V and J are TRBV6-5 and TRBJ2-7; 10 positions match TRBD1. CDR1 MNHEY and CDR2 SVGAGI come from the germline V gene. The V and J ends lost 4 bases and 4 bases, in that order; junction bases with no gene match: 10. The CDR3 loop spans 16 amino acids. CDR3 coding DNA: TGTGCCAGCAGTTTTTACTGGGACAGGGGCGGATACGAGCAGTACTTC. This translates into CASSFYWDRGGYEQYF.

The V gene is TRBV7-2, the J gene TRBJ2-2; D gene unclear. Germline V gives CDR1 SGHTA, CDR2 FQGNSA. Trimming shortened V by 1 base and J by 8 bases, and 11 bases separated the two germline ends. The CDR3 sequence is 14 residues long. CDR3 in amino acids: CASSLGPSVGELFF. Here the CDR3 DNA reads TGTGCCAGCAGCTTAGGGCCTTCTGTTGGGGAGCTGTTTTTT.

The V and J genes are TRBV2 and TRBJ2-5, with a weak D call TRBD2 (6 bases). The CDR3 has 13 amino acids. Germline assignment: CDR1 SNHLY and CDR2 FYNNEI. Trimming cost V 8 bases and J 4 bases, with 14 bases left between them. CDR3 sequence reads: CASGEEIRETQYF. CDR3 sequence (DNA): TGTGCCAGCGGGGAGGAAATTAGAGAGACCCAGTACTTC. Supplemented by reference TRBV2 and TRBJ2-5, the full variable domain reads EPEVTQTPSHQVTQMGQEVILRCVPISNHLYFYWYRQILGQKVEFLVSFYNNEISEKSEIFDDQFSVERPDGSNFTLKIRSTKLEDSAMYFCASGEEIRETQYFGPGTRLLVL.

The chain combines TRBV20-1 with TRBJ2-1; 8 nucleotides match TRBD2. V shed 6 bases, J shed 3 bases, and the junction held 10 bases outside the gene matches. Germline CDR1 reads DFQATT; CDR2 reads SNEGSKA (reference sequence). The CDR3 has 15 amino acids. The chain's CDR3 is CSALRGGGYYNEQFF. The CDR3 DNA reads as TGCAGTGCCCTCCGGGGGGGAGGCTACTACAATGAGCAGTTCTTC.

The chain is built from TRBV7-9 and TRBJ2-3; D might be TRBD1 (5 bases). Deletions cut 1 base from V and 4 bases from J, with 12 bases between. Per the germline V gene, CDR1 is SEHNR and CDR2 is FQNEAQ (reference sequence). The CDR3 runs to 15 residues. CDR3 sequence reads: CASSLGGARSDTQYF. The CDR3 region has the DNA TGTGCCAGCAGCTTAGGTGGGGCGCGCTCAGATACGCAGTATTTT.

This clonotype was counted a few times. The V call is TRBV6-2 or TRBV6-3, the J call TRBJ2-3; the D gene is possibly TRBD2 (5 bases). This CDR3 spans 15 amino acids. Germline V CDR1 and CDR2: MNHEY, SVGEGT. Trimming left V 2 bases short and J 2 bases short, with 11 bases between. CDR3 bases: TGTGCCAGCAGTTACGGTCTAGCCACCACAGATACGCAGTATTTT. Protein sequence: CASSYGLATTDTQYF.

CDR3 amino acids: CASSRRLGQGALDTQYF. CDR3 bases: TGTGCCAGCAGCCGACGGCTAGGACAGGGGGCTTTAGATACGCAGTATTTT. The chain recombines TRBV6-1 with TRBJ2-3, with 11 bases that match TRBD1. Germline loops: CDR1 MNHNS, CDR2 SASEGT. V was pared by 6 bases and J by 5 bases, with 13 bases of the junction left unmatched. The CDR3 is 17 amino acids.

The V call is TRBV3-1, the J call TRBJ2-7; 7 bases match TRBD1. The CDR3 runs 14 residues. Germline V gene lookup returns CDR1 LGHDT and CDR2 YNNKEL (reference sequence). The V segment lost 4 bases and the J segment 0 bases; nucleotides outside the gene matches: 3. The CDR3 DNA reads as TGTGCCAGCAGCCCGACAGGGAGCTCCTACGAGCAGTACTTC. This codes for CASSPTGSSYEQYF.